The following is a T cell receptor (beta chain) sequence with its context. CDR3 size: 15 residues. Trimming removed 0 bases at V and 4 bases at J, with 12 bases between. Germline CDR1 is MNHEY and CDR2 is SVGAGI. This entry belongs to a study of control samples from healthy donors and cancer patients. This table comes from immunoSEQ multiplex PCR, and its TCRdb copy is limited to in-frame clones, with some not included. The table has roughly 88,000 clones, 91% seen once. The chain links TRBV6-5 to TRBJ1-2; D gene uncertain. This receptor was obtained from a woman in her thirties in good health. The material sequenced was blood. CDR3 nucleotide sequence: TGTGCCAGCAGTTACTCGTTTGACCGTATCTATGGCTACACCTTC. Translating it yields CASSYSFDRIYGYTF.